The rows below give T cell receptor beta chains drawn from one sample of a study of CD8+CD57+ T cells in acquired aplastic anemia. TCRdb called the reads again in MiXCR, with one record for every CDR3 protein. Among 190,000 or so distinct CDR3 sequences listed, about half were seen once. Input material: sorted CD4+, CD8+, or CD8+CD57+ T cells (not recorded which) from PBMCs. The receptor source for this set is a human donor with aplastic anemia. CDR3s include the opening cysteine and the closing phenylalanine or tryptophan. The D gene is left open where the match is weak. The size of a clone is reported for some rows only, either as once, few or many, or as a class for expanded clones.

>.|TRBJ1-5|many|TRBV20-1
CSARYPTGENQPQHF
TGCAGTGCCCGCTACCCGACGGGGGAGAATCAGCCCCAGCATTTT
>TRBD1|TRBJ2-7|many|TRBV29-1
CSAVGTADEQYF
TGCAGCGCGGTAGGGACAGCGGACGAGCAGTACTTC
>TRBD2|TRBJ2-1|many|TRBV7-8
CASSLELAGGNEQFF
TGTGCCAGCAGCTTAGAGCTAGCGGGGGGGAATGAGCAGTTCTTC
>.|TRBJ2-7|many|TRBV5-1
CASSPVGSSYEQYF
TGCGCCAGCAGCCCCGTAGGGAGTTCCTACGAGCAGTACTTC
>TRBD1|TRBJ1-1|.|TRBV25-1
CASSGARDSSGLMNTEAFF
TGTGCCAGCAGTGGGGCCAGGGACAGTTCGGGGCTAATGAACACTGAAGCTTTCTTT
>.|TRBJ2-3|.|TRBV29-1
CSVERTDTQYF
TGCAGCGTTGAACGCACAGATACGCAGTATTTT
>.|TRBJ1-5|many|TRBV19
CASSTGDQKPQHF
TGTGCCAGTAGTACGGGGGACCAAAAGCCCCAGCATTTT
>TRBD2|TRBJ2-7|many|TRBV11-1
CASSLYPSGRRSYEQYF
TGTGCCAGCAGCTTATACCCTAGCGGGAGGCGCTCCTACGAGCAGTACTTC
>.|TRBJ2-7|.|TRBV13
CASSLGQVGAYEQYF
TGTGCCAGCAGCTTAGGACAGGTGGGCGCCTACGAGCAGTACTTC
>.|TRBJ2-7|once|TRBV6-5
CASSYSAPDYEQYF
TGTGCCAGCAGTTACTCTGCACCTGACTACGAGCAGTACTTC
>.|TRBJ1-1|few|TRBV29-1
CSVPWGAGGTEAFF
TGCAGCGTGCCTTGGGGGGCAGGAGGCACTGAAGCTTTCTTT
>.|TRBJ2-7|.|TRBV7-9
CASSPGHTSYEQYF
TGTGCCAGCAGCCCAGGACATACGAGCTACGAGCAGTACTTC
>TRBD1|TRBJ2-7|many|TRBV11-1
CASSLGQVLYEQYF
TGTGCCAGCAGCCTAGGACAGGTCCTCTACGAGCAGTACTTC
>.|TRBJ2-5|many|TRBV4-1
CASSQGGSRLIQETQYF
TGCGCCAGCAGCCAAGGGGGCTCGAGACTGATCCAAGAGACCCAGTACTTC
>.|TRBJ2-3|many|TRBV14
CASSRDRGDTQYF
TGTGCCAGCAGCAGGGACCGCGGAGATACGCAGTATTTT
>TRBD1|TRBJ2-1|.|TRBV6-1
CASSAAPTGENEQFF
TGTGCCAGCAGCGCCGCTCCGACAGGGGAGAATGAGCAGTTCTTC
>TRBD2|TRBJ2-7|.|TRBV7-9
CASSASGGDYEQYF
TGTGCCAGCAGCGCTAGCGGGGGAGACTACGAGCAGTACTTC
>TRBD2|TRBJ2-7|.|TRBV20-1
CSAPRAGASYEQYF
TGCAGTGCTCCCCGAGCGGGGGCCTCCTACGAGCAGTACTTC
>TRBD2|TRBJ2-1|.|TRBV19
CASTSVVAGGPFYEQFF
TGTGCCAGTACGTCGGTGGTAGCGGGGGGGCCTTTCTATGAGCAGTTCTTC
>.|TRBJ2-2|.|TRBV7-3
CASSLSSGELFF
TGTGCCAGCAGCTTATCTTCCGGGGAGCTGTTTTTT
>.|TRBJ2-5|.|TRBV7-2
CASSLAGERGETQYF
TGTGCCAGCAGCTTAGCGGGAGAGAGGGGAGAGACCCAGTACTTC